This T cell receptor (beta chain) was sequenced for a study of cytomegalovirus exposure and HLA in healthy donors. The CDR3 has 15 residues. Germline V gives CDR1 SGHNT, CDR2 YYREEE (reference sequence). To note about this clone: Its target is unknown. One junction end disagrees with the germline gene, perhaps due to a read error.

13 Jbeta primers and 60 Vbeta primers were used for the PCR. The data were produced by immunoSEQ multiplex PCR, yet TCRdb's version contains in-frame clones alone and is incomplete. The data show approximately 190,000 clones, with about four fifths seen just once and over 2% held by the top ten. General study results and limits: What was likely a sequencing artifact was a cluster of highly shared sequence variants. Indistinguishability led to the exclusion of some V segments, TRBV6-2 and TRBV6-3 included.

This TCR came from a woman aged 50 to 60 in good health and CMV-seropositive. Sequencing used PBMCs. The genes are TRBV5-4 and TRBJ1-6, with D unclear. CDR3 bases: TGCGCCAGCAGCCAAGACGGAGGGTATGACTCACCCCTCCACTTT. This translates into CASSQDGGYDSPLHF.